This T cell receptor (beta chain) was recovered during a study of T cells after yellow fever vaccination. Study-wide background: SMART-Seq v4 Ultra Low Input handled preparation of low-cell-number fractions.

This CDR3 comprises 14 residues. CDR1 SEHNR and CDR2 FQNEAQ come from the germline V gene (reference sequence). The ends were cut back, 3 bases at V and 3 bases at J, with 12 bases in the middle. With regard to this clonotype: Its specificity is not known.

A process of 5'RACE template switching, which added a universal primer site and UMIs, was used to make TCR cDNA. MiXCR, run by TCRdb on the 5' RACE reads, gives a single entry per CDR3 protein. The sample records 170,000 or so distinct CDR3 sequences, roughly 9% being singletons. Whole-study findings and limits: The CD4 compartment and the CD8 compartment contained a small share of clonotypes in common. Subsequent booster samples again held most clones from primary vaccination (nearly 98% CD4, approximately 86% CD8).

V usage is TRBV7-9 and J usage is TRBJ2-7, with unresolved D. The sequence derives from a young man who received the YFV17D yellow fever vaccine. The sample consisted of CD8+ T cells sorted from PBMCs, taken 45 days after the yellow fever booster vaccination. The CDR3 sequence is CASSFGSSYYEQYV. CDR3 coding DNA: TGTGCCAGCAGCTTCGGGTCGTCCTACTACGAGCAGTACGTC.